This record concerns one TCR beta chain sequence. Its antigen is not identified. Time point noted: newly diagnosed GD, antithyroid drugs for less than 3 months. TCR sequences were obtained from RNA taken from PBMCs. This entry is derived from a study of regulatory T cells in long-lasting Graves disease. Through Arm-PCR of CDR3 regions and iRepertoire HTBI primers, TCR beta libraries were built. TCRdb itself ran the multiplex PCR reads through MiXCR, one entry per CDR3 protein. Of 350,000 to 450,000 distinct CDR3 sequences detected, 14% to 15% appear once; the ten largest clones hold approximately 8%. Germline assignment: CDR1 MDHEN and CDR2 SYDVKM. The CDR3 loop spans 15 amino acids. Trimming took 6 bases from V and 5 from J; bases not matched to a gene: 11. Findings and caveats of the study: Among persistent patients, a larger number of public clonotypes were shared (about 2,800) than among newly diagnosed patients (roughly 1,000).

These data are also associated with another study on T cells in Graves' hyperthyroidism and ophthalmopathy. Per that paper: Newly diagnosed hyperthyroidism patients aged 18 to 65 years had disease lasting under 2 months. Lactation, pregnancy, other autoimmune disease or uncontrolled infection led to exclusion of patients.

The J gene is TRBJ2-7, the V gene TRBV28; 9 nucleotides match TRBD1. The sequencing here drew on peripheral blood mononuclear cells (PBMCs), taken at new diagnosis, from a patient treated with antithyroid drugs. This sequence was found in a woman between 35 and 50 years old with Graves disease. CDR3 in amino acids: CASSFAGTGMHEQYF. The CDR3 DNA is TGTGCCAGCAGCTTTGCCGGGACAGGGATGCACGAGCAGTACTTC.